This section outlines one T cell receptor (beta chain) sequence together with its context. Its target antigen remains unknown. One base away there is no much larger clone; base qualities are not given. The data belong to a study of T cell repertoires and HLA-DP antigens (dated by TCRdb to between 2017 and 2018). About the full investigation: The study used an in vitro model of CD4+ T cell alloreactivity in which transduced HeLa cells presented allogeneic HLA-DP. Compared with self, one alloantigen differed at one amino acid in the peptide-binding groove and the other differed at fewer than 13, modelling structurally similar versus dissimilar alloantigens. The three donors, two male and one female, ranged from the 18-to-29 to the 60-to-69 age band. The average DNA input was approximately 0.2 ug for sorted CD137+CD4+ samples versus approximately 1,100 ng for pre-culture CD4+ samples.

TCRB CDR3 regions were amplified with the immunoSEQ multiplex PCR using forward primers for 54 TRBV segments and reverse primers for 13 TRBJ segments. Pre-culture CD4+ samples were sequenced at deep resolution with a target of hundreds of thousands of T cell genomes. Amplicons were sequenced on an Illumina HiSeq System, producing 87 bp reads covering the CDR3. Per the authors' processing: PCR and sequencing errors in the reads were corrected, and CDR3 regions were defined by aligning to IMGT reference sequences. Synthetic template pools were used to estimate counts of templates and unique rearrangements. Clonality was calculated as 1 minus Pielou's evenness. Richness was estimated with the Daley-Smith estimator. Repertoire overlap was measured with Morisita's index. A clone counted as low-abundance if it appeared in cultured samples but went undetected in the pre-culture repertoire of the same donor. The immuneACCESS repertoire file appears here via TCRdb, limited to in-frame rearrangements. These files lack a portion of the clones; in checked studies, under half of the deficit traces to unresolved V genes, and the cause of the others is not known. V and J calls and clone size follow that table, whereas D and trimming were derived from the DNA. This sample comprises 90,000 to 130,000 clones, 80% to 95% of them detected only once. The ten largest make up about 0.25% of the sample.

General findings and caveats noted by the study authors: Similar clonality (about 0.41) was observed for sorted CD137+ cells against both alloantigens, and this clonality was much higher than that observed in pre-culture samples (about 0.041). The study was limited by having only a few donors, by relying on a non-physiological HeLa antigen-presenting system, and by using total CD4+ responder cells. An average cumulative frequency of roughly 39% against one allele and 50.6% against the other was found for clones undetected before culture. The naive and memory CD4+ repertoires were not analysed as separate populations.

V and J lose 0 bases and 0 bases, and a span of 14 bases separates them. The CDR3 covers 17 residues, taking in both the cysteine and the phenylalanine. The kept DNA is CDR3 alone, 51 bases in frame from the first base. Looking up the germline V gene yields CDR1 SGHTA and CDR2 FQGNSA. Untouched CD4+ T cells were isolated from Ficoll-separated PBMC by magnetic bead negative selection, reaching an average purity of about 98%. Untouched CD4+ T cells were isolated from Ficoll-separated PBMC with magnetic beads, reaching around 98% purity with negligible CD8+ contamination. Donors were a few healthy blood donors whose buffy coats supplied peripheral blood mononuclear cells. Each of the three donors was CMV seronegative. The DNeasy Blood & Tissue Kit was used for extraction of genomic DNA. TCRB sequencing was performed on genomic DNA from sorted CD137+CD4+ cells and pre-culture CD4+ baseline samples from each subject.

The sequence links TRBV7-2 to TRBJ1-2; no D gene can be assigned with confidence. Specimen: CD4+ T cells from PBMCs. The clonotype comes from a woman aged 18 to 35 in good health and CMV-seronegative. Here is the DNA: TGTGCCAGCAGCTTAGCGAGGACCGTATTTGCTAACTATGGCTACACCTTC. Its translation is CASSLARTVFANYGYTF.